This record concerns one T cell receptor beta chain sequence. Its antigen is currently unknown. With 6 bases removed from V and 2 bases from J, the gap between germline ends came to 12 bases. Germline CDR1 MNHEY, CDR2 SMNVEV (reference sequence). The CDR3 covers 14 residues. The data are from a study of T cell responses to AZD1222 COVID-19 vaccine. About the research overall: Timing groups of about 4 and about 12 weeks for second doses were pooled.

Study-level results: Epitopes outside B.1.351 and B.1.1.7 mutated regions reportedly drew nearly half of spike TCRs. Spike was spanned by vaccine-associated CD4 TCRs, with dominance at 160-218 and 743-854. Clonal diversity was possibly underestimated; the donors were predominantly white British and more often female.

Profiled with immunoSEQ multiplex PCR; TCRdb holds only in-frame clones, not every one. This table has 180,000 or so clones, around 94% appearing once. This sample comprised peripheral blood, obtained on day 0 of AZD1222 vaccination. The gene calls are TRBV27 and TRBJ2-3; D not resolved. This clonotype was sampled from an adult in good health. The CDR3 DNA reads TGTGCCAGCAGACGATCCCCACTCACAGATACGCAGTATTTT. It specifies CASRRSPLTDTQYF.